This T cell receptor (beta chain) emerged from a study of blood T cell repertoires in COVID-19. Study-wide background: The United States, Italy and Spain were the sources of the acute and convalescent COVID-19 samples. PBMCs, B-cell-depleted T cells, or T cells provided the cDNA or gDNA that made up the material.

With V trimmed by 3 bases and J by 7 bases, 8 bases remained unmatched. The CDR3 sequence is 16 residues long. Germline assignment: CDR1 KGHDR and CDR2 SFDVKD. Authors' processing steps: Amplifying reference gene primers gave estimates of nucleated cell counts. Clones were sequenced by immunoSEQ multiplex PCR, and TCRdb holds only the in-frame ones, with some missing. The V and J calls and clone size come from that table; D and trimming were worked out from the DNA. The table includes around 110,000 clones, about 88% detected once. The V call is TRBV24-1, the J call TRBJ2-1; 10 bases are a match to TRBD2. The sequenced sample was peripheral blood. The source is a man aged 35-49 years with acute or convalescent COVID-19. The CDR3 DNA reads TGTGCCACCAGTGATAAAAGCGGGGGGGCCTGGAATGAGCAGTTCTTC. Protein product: CATSDKSGGAWNEQFF.